These T cell receptor beta chains were read from a single sample in a study of OX40 agonist ivuxolimab in advanced cancers. Profiled with immunoSEQ multiplex PCR; TCRdb holds only in-frame clones, not every one. The table shows 52,000 or so clones, with approximately 80% occurring only once. The specimen comprised CD4+ or CD8+ T cells sorted from blood, sampled in a trial of the OX40 agonist ivuxolimab. These receptors were collected from an adult with an advanced solid tumor such as melanoma, head and neck, liver or kidney cancer. Both conserved end residues are part of each CDR3. A D gene is named only where the DNA matches it firmly. Only part of the rows carry a size: once, few, many, or a class if the clone is expanded.

TRBV2	TRBJ1-6	NA	NA	TGTGCCAGCGGGGGGGCAGGCCGTAGGAATTCACCCCTCCACTTT	CASGGAGRRNSPLHF
TRBV7-2	TRBJ2-5	NA	NA	TGTGCCAGCAGCAAAGGAGACACGCTGGAGCAGTACTTC	CASSKGDTLEQYF
TRBV5-8	TRBJ2-5	NA	NA	TGTGCCAGCAGCTTGGGTCCAGCTGGAGGCCAAGAGACCCAGTACTTC	CASSLGPAGGQETQYF
TRBV5-1	TRBJ2-3	NA	TRBD2	TGCGCCAGCAGCTACCGACTAGCGGAGGGCCCCACAGATACGCAGTATTTT	CASSYRLAEGPTDTQYF
TRBV6-5	TRBJ1-3	NA	NA	TGTGCCAGCAGTTACTCAGATTCGTTCTCTGGAAACACCATATATTTT	CASSYSDSFSGNTIYF
TRBV15	TRBJ1-4	NA	NA	TGTGCCACCAGCAGAGTAGTTGCAACTAATGAAAAACTGTTTTTT	CATSRVVATNEKLFF
TRBV7-6	TRBJ2-7	NA	NA	TGTGCCAGCAGCCCACGAGTCGACACGAACTACGAGCAGTACTTC	CASSPRVDTNYEQYF
TRBV5-4	TRBJ2-3	few	NA	TGTGCCAGCAGCCAACTTGGGGCGGGAGATACGCAGTATTTT	CASSQLGAGDTQYF
TRBV5-4	TRBJ2-1	few	NA	TGTGCCAGCAGCCCAAACAGGGACAATGAGCAGTTCTTC	CASSPNRDNEQFF
TRBV2	TRBJ2-3	once	NA	TGTGCCAGCAGGGGGATGTATAGCACAGATACGCAGTATTTT	CASRGMYSTDTQYF
TRBV5-1	TRBJ1-6	NA	TRBD1	TGCGCCAGCAGCACCGCCCCCGGGACAGAAAAATCACCCCTCCACTTT	CASSTAPGTEKSPLHF